Presented here are 28 T cell receptor beta chains from one specimen sequenced in a study of T-cell reconstitution after alpha-beta-depleted transplantation in children (dated by TCRdb to the mid-2010s). In light of the paper, this sample's treatment or condition label describes: allogeneic hematopoietic cell transplantation with graft depleted of TCRalphabeta T cells and CD19 B cells. Libraries were constructed by PCR. TCRdb shows the sequencer as Illumina HiSeq 2500. To normalize quantification of the TCRbeta repertoire, the TCR libraries were built with molecular barcoding that relied on unique molecular identifiers. TCRdb trimmed public reads at Q25 via fastp, called clones via MiXCR and kept in-frame beta chains. Every CDR3 protein is listed once, alongside the most common genes and DNA of its rows. A total of 200,000 to 300,000 distinct CDR3 sequences appear in this sample, roughly 8% of them only once. The ten largest clones add up to roughly 5.8% of the sample.

Sample: PBMCs, mostly from graft donor cells, taken 180 days after TCRalphabeta/CD19-depleted stem cell transplant. All receptors derive from a male patient younger than 18 who had a stem cell transplant for acute lymphoblastic leukemia, so the T cells may come from the graft donor.

This clonotype was counted a few times. V gene TRBV7-9 combines with J gene TRBJ2-3, with 9 bases lining up with TRBD1. J was trimmed by 2 bases and V by 5 bases; bases with no gene match: 8. This CDR3 has 16 amino acids. CDR1 SEHNR and CDR2 FQNEAQ come from the germline V gene (reference sequence). The CDR3 DNA sequence: TGTGCCAGCAGCGGACAGGGGAGCCAAGACACAGATACGCAGTATTTT. This encodes CASSGQGSQDTDTQYF.

This clonotype was observed many times. The V call is TRBV6-2 or TRBV6-3, the J call TRBJ2-3; 8 nucleotides align to TRBD2. This CDR3 has 15 amino acids. The ends lost 10 bases at V and 4 bases at J; junction bases unmatched: 13. Germline CDR1 reads MNHEY; CDR2 reads SVGEGT. The CDR3 protein is CATSSRTSWADTQYF. CDR3 in DNA: TGTGCCACCTCGAGTCGGACTAGCTGGGCAGATACGCAGTATTTT.

The genes are TRBV5-1 and TRBJ2-3, with 10 nucleotides matching TRBD2. This CDR3 region has 14 residues. Trimming at V came to 4 bases and at J to 9 bases, leaving 8 bases not matched to a gene. Germline assignment: CDR1 SGHRS and CDR2 YFSETQ. The CDR3 nucleotides read TGCGCCAGCAGCCCCGGACTAGCGGTGGACACGCAGTATTTT. Its protein product is CASSPGLAVDTQYF.

To note about this clonotype: A much larger clone lies one base from this, so it may be a read error. The chain recombines TRBV20-1 with TRBJ1-2; a possible D gene is TRBD1 (5 bases). V lost 4 bases to trimming and J lost 4 bases, with 10 bases between them. CDR3 length: 12 residues. The germline V gene encodes CDR1 DFQATT and CDR2 SNEGSKA (reference sequence). CDR3 protein: CSATQASYGYTF. CDR3 DNA sequence: TGCAGTGCTACACAGGCAAGCTATGGCTACACCTTC.

The table lists this clonotype with many counts. This sequence joins TRBV12-3 or TRBV12-4 and TRBJ2-4, with D hard to call. Trimming took off 6 bases at V and 8 bases at J, with 17 bases between the two ends. The CDR3 loop spans 14 amino acids. The CDR3 loop reads CASRPSGRTDIQYF. The CDR3 DNA reads TGTGCCAGCAGGCCCTCCGGCAGGACGGACATTCAGTACTTC.

This clonotype has a count of ten or more. Because it lacks the conserved phenylalanine or tryptophan at the end, this CDR3 is likely a read error. The CDR3 region is CASSDDRGSETQYS. CDR3 sequence (DNA): TGTGCCAGCAGTGATGACAGGGGTTCGGAGACCCAGTACTCC. V is TRBV2 and J is TRBJ2-5; 8 nucleotides agree with TRBD1. Per germline, CDR1 SNHLY and CDR2 FYNNEI. J gave up 5 bases and V 3 bases, and 5 bases lay outside the gene matches. The CDR3 covers 14 residues.

As regards this clonotype: A much bigger clone sits one base away, suggesting this may be a read error. The CDR3 carries no conserved terminal phenylalanine or tryptophan, so it likely arises from a read error. The rearrangement uses TRBV28 and TRBJ2-7; 7 positions match TRBD1. Trimming at V came to 6 bases and at J to 5 bases, leaving 13 bases not matched to a gene. This CDR3 has 15 amino acids. Germline V CDR1 and CDR2: MDHEN, SYDVKM. This CDR3 is CASRLRTGNRDEQYL. CDR3 in DNA: TGTGCCAGCAGGCTTAGGACAGGTAATCGCGACGAGCAGTACCTC.

This clonotype occurred many times. Germline and junction disagree at one end, which may indicate a read error. The chain joins TRBV4-2 to TRBJ2-5; 8 nucleotides line up with TRBD2. Germline lookup yields CDR1 LGHNA and CDR2 YNFKEQ. The length of the CDR3 is 15 residues. The chain's CDR3 is CASSQNGAGEEIQYF. In DNA form, the CDR3 reads TGTGCCAGCAGCCAAAACGGAGCGGGGGAAGAGATCCAGTACTTC.

This clonotype was counted many times. V gene TRBV7-8 combines with J gene TRBJ2-5; D not resolved. The CDR3 runs to 15 residues. Germline CDR1 SGHVS, CDR2 FQNEAQ. V lost 4 bases and J lost 4, with 16 bases in between. The CDR3 protein is CASSSPMRYGETQYF. The CDR3 DNA reads as TGTGCCAGCAGCTCCCCTATGCGTTATGGAGAGACCCAGTACTTC. The entire variable domain, with the rest obtained from reference TRBV7-8 and TRBJ2-5, is as follows: GAGVSQSPRYKVAKRGQDVALRCDPISGHVSLFWYQQALGQGPEFLTYFQNEAQLDKSGLPSDRFFAERPEGSVSTLKIQRTQQEDSAVYLCASSSPMRYGETQYFGPGTRLLVL.

This clonotype showed up many times. This sequence joins TRBV2 and TRBJ2-7, with 8 bases aligning to TRBD1. V lost 7 bases, J lost 0 bases, and 8 bases stayed unmatched. CDR1 is SNHLY and CDR2 is FYNNEI in the germline V gene. The CDR3 sequence is 15 residues long. Here the CDR3 reads CASIRGTGGSYEQYF. The CDR3, as DNA: TGTGCCAGCATACGAGGAACAGGGGGCTCCTACGAGCAGTACTTC.

This clonotype was seen repeatedly, ten times or more. The genes are TRBV20-1 and TRBJ2-3; 9 positions match TRBD2. Looked up from germline, CDR1 is DFQATT and CDR2 is SNEGSKA (reference sequence). Unmatched junction bases numbered 11, after V lost 6 bases and J lost 4 bases. CDR3 length equals 15 residues. Here the CDR3 DNA reads TGCAGTGCAGTTTCCTTAGCGGGAGTGGCAGATACGCAGTATTTT. Amino acid sequence: CSAVSLAGVADTQYF.

This clonotype was recorded at least ten times. This chain uses TRBV12-3 or TRBV12-4 with TRBJ2-2, with a possible D match to TRBD1 (6 bases). V lost 2 bases, J lost 0 bases, and 10 bases lay in between. The length of the CDR3 is 16 residues. This CDR3 is CASSLSGQPNTGELFF. The CDR3, as DNA: TGTGCCAGCAGTTTAAGTGGACAGCCGAACACCGGGGAGCTGTTTTTT.

This clonotype has a count of ten or more. The rearrangement uses TRBV29-1 and TRBJ2-7; a possible D gene is TRBD2 (5 bases). CDR3 length: 13 amino acids. Trimming pared 1 base from V and 5 bases from J, leaving 12 bases between. Germline-derived CDR1 and CDR2 are SQVTM and ANQGSEA. The CDR3: CSVEVGLQDEQYF. The DNA for the CDR3 is TGCAGCGTTGAAGTCGGACTTCAGGACGAGCAGTACTTC.

The sample holds many counts of this clonotype. The rearrangement uses TRBV6-5 and TRBJ2-7; D might be TRBD1 (5 bases). The V and J ends lost 5 bases and 7 bases respectively, with 15 bases between them. The length of the CDR3 is 13 residues. Germline loops: CDR1 MNHEY, CDR2 SVGAGI. The CDR3 DNA sequence: TGTGCCAGCAGTCCCGACCTAAAGGGGGAGCAGTACTTC. It yields the protein CASSPDLKGEQYF.

This clonotype was observed at least ten times. V usage is TRBV20-1 and J usage is TRBJ2-7; 11 bases map to TRBD2. Germline assignment: CDR1 DFQATT and CDR2 SNEGSKA (reference sequence). The CDR3 covers 16 residues. Trimming cost V 7 bases and J 11 bases; bases outside gene matches: 22. The CDR3 spells CSERLAGNRGRGGEYF. The CDR3 DNA is TGCAGTGAGAGACTAGCGGGAAATCGAGGACGCGGGGGAGAGTACTTC.

This clonotype appeared many times. This chain links TRBV20-1 with TRBJ1-3; TRBD1 is a possible D gene (5 bases). Germline V lookup: CDR1 DFQATT, CDR2 SNEGSKA (reference sequence). This CDR3 region has 17 residues. V was cut by 0 bases and J by 2 bases, with 17 bases left in between. CDR3 protein: CSARDGHGGKTGNTIYF. CDR3 bases: TGCAGTGCTAGAGATGGGCATGGGGGGAAGACTGGAAACACCATATATTTT.

This clonotype was recorded many times. The chain uses TRBV5-1 and TRBJ1-2; 8 bases are shared with TRBD1. Germline V lookup: CDR1 SGHRS, CDR2 YFSETQ. There are 16 residues in the CDR3. V lost 4 bases, J lost 2 bases, and 10 bases stayed unmatched. The CDR3 sequence: CASSPGQGGVNYGYTF. CDR3 nucleotides: TGCGCCAGCAGCCCCGGACAGGGAGGGGTAAACTATGGCTACACCTTC.

The CDR3: CASSTHRGSAFF. The CDR3 nucleotides read TGTGCCAGTAGTACACACAGGGGGAGCGCTTTCTTT. This chain connects TRBV19 to TRBJ1-1; 8 positions match TRBD1. The CDR3 loop spans 12 amino acids. V lost 4 bases, J lost 11 bases, and 6 bases stayed unmatched. Germline V gives CDR1 LNHDA, CDR2 SQIVND (reference sequence).

CDR3 nucleotides: TGTGCCAGCAGCGCAGTACAGGGTGTTCAGCCCCAGCATTTT. It yields the protein CASSAVQGVQPQHF. The chain is built from TRBV11-2 and TRBJ1-5; the D gene is possibly TRBD1 (6 bases). Germline V gene sequence: CDR1 SGHAT, CDR2 FQNNGV. The CDR3 extends over 14 amino acids. The germline V and J ends were trimmed by 5 bases and 6 bases, with 14 bases remaining between them.

Ten or more counts support this clonotype. The chain uses TRBV7-9 and TRBJ2-7; possible D gene TRBD2, 7 bases. CDR3 length: 13 residues. With 3 bases removed from V and 6 bases from J, the gap between germline ends came to 12 bases. In germline, CDR1 is SEHNR, CDR2 FQNEAQ (reference sequence). The CDR3 DNA follows: TGTGCCAGCAGCTTCGGACTAGGGGGCGAGCAGTACTTC. This encodes CASSFGLGGEQYF.

This clonotype was seen repeatedly, ten times or more. The V gene is TRBV27, the J gene TRBJ2-3; 11 bases agree with TRBD1. Germline assignment: CDR1 MNHEY and CDR2 SMNVEV (reference sequence). The CDR3 is made up of 14 amino acids. The V and J ends lost 4 bases and 4 bases, in that order; junction bases with no gene match: 1. The DNA for the CDR3 is TGTGCCAGCAGTTCGGGACAGGGGGCAGATACGCAGTATTTT. It translates to CASSSGQGADTQYF.

This clonotype was counted at least ten times. This chain uses TRBV4-1 with TRBJ2-3, with D perhaps matching TRBD2 (5 bases). This CDR3 is built from 16 residues. The germline CDR1 and CDR2 sequences are MGHRA and YSYEKL. Trimming stripped 3 bases from V and 3 bases from J, with 16 bases between. The CDR3: CASSQDSAMSTDTQYF. Written as DNA, the CDR3 is TGCGCCAGCAGCCAGGACTCCGCTATGAGTACAGATACGCAGTATTTT.

This chain joins TRBV7-3 and TRBJ2-5, with unresolved D. Trimming removed 3 bases at V and 5 bases at J, with 10 bases between. This CDR3 has 13 amino acids. CDR1 and CDR2 (germline): SGHTA, FQGTGA. In DNA form, the CDR3 reads TGTGCCAGCAGCTTCAAGTTAGGGGAGACCCAGTACTTC. Protein product: CASSFKLGETQYF.

This clonotype occurred many times. The CDR3 region is CAIRTSGRETQYF. The CDR3 bases are TGTGCCATTCGGACTAGCGGGAGAGAGACCCAGTACTTC. V and J are TRBV10-3 and TRBJ2-5; 13 nucleotides align to TRBD2. The CDR3 is 13 amino acids. The germline CDR1 and CDR2 sequences are ENHRY and SYGVKD. V dropped 9 bases and J dropped 4; count of bases not matched to a gene: 2.

This clonotype was seen more than once but under ten times. The rearrangement links TRBV6-1 to TRBJ2-3; 12 bases are shared with TRBD2. CDR1 is MNHNS and CDR2 is SASEGT in the germline V gene. With 4 bases clipped from V and 2 bases from J, the junction kept 4 bases outside the gene matches. This CDR3 region has 16 residues. CDR3 coding DNA: TGTGCCAGCAGTGCAACTAGCGGGGGGTTCACAGATACGCAGTATTTT. Encoded protein: CASSATSGGFTDTQYF.

This clonotype was counted ten times or more. This chain links TRBV28 with TRBJ2-2, with 14 bases that match TRBD2. V was pared by 5 bases and J by 4 bases, with 6 bases of the junction left unmatched. The CDR3 sequence is 17 residues long. Germline CDR1 is MDHEN and CDR2 is SYDVKM. The CDR3 nucleotides read TGTGCCAGCAGTAGGACTAGCGGGAGGTCTGGCACCGGGGAGCTGTTTTTT. This codes for CASSRTSGRSGTGELFF. Variable domain in full (rest from reference TRBV28 and TRBJ2-2): DVKVTQSSRYLVKRTGEKVFLECVQDMDHENMFWYRQDPGLGLRLIYFSYDVKMKEKGDIPEGYSVSREKKERFSLILESASTNQTSMYLCASSRTSGRSGTGELFFGEGSRLTVL.

This clonotype was recorded many times. The chain recombines TRBV20-1 with TRBJ2-1; 10 bases agree with TRBD2. The CDR3 loop spans 16 amino acids. The germline V gene encodes CDR1 DFQATT and CDR2 SNEGSKA (reference sequence). The V gene end was trimmed by 6 bases and the J gene end by 0 bases; junction bases not matched to a gene: 8. The CDR3 spells CSAPIAGGVSYNEQFF. DNA for the CDR3: TGCAGTGCGCCTATAGCGGGGGGCGTCTCCTACAATGAGCAGTTCTTC.

This clonotype was counted many times. This sequence joins TRBV6-5 and TRBJ2-3; tentative D call: TRBD2 (6 bases). This CDR3 is built from 17 residues. Germline CDR1 is MNHEY and CDR2 is SVGAGI. Trimming took 3 bases from V and 0 from J, leaving 16 bases between them. The CDR3 region has the DNA TGTGCCAGCAGTTATTGGGCGGGGAGGATAAGCACAGATACGCAGTATTTT. Protein: CASSYWAGRISTDTQYF.